This entry concerns a single T cell receptor beta chain. No antigen is known for it. Reverse transcription of all isolated RNA meant that expressed TCRB transcripts were sequenced. Assay used: immunoSEQ multiplex PCR; TCRdb lists only in-frame clones, some missing. The repertoire holds approximately 270,000 clones, with 13% to 15% as singletons. This sample is part of a study of beta chain features in type 1 diabetes. Per the germline V gene, CDR1 is SGHTA and CDR2 is FQGNSA. The ends lost 5 bases at V and 1 base at J; junction bases unmatched: 7. CDR3 length equals 15 residues. Study conclusions and caveats: Compared to healthy donors, patients appeared to have naive, central memory and Treg TCRB repertoires that were more alike. Although PCR might favor shorter templates, it would do so equally in patients and controls. Shortening of TCRB CDR3s, moderate but significant, appeared in all four CD4+ subsets of Type 1 diabetes patients.

Sequencing was done on a sample of naive CD4+ T cells from blood. The sequence was obtained from a man in his thirties or forties with type 1 diabetes. V gene TRBV7-2 combines with J gene TRBJ1-2; 7 nucleotides line up with TRBD1. The CDR3: CASSAGGTVNYGYTF. The CDR3 DNA sequence: TGTGCCAGCAGCGCAGGGGGGACGGTTAACTATGGCTACACCTTC.